The following is a T cell receptor (beta chain) sequence with its context. Antigen unknown. The data were taken from a study of T cell responses to AZD1222 COVID-19 vaccine. Study at large: Recipients boosted at about 4 weeks or about 12 weeks are pooled.

Germline loops: CDR1 SQVTM, CDR2 ANQGSEA. CDR3 length: 13 amino acids. V lost 6 bases to trimming and J lost 1 base, with 12 bases between them. Clones were sequenced by immunoSEQ multiplex PCR, and TCRdb holds only the in-frame ones, with some missing. The sample holds tens of thousands of clones, around nine tenths seen once. Study findings and constraints: Spike-specific TCRs gained breadth and depth after people received two AZD1222 doses. Unmutated regions of variants are reportedly targeted by nearly half of spike-specific TCRs.

Sequencing was performed on peripheral blood, taken on day 0 of AZD1222 vaccination. The TCR comes from an adult in good health. The chain recombines TRBV29-1 with TRBJ1-1; D is undetermined. DNA of the CDR3: TGCAGCGTAGCCTTTCGACAGAACACTGAAGCTTTCTTT. This translates into CSVAFRQNTEAFF.